This TCR beta chain was recorded in a study of blood T cell repertoires in COVID-19. V gave up 5 bases and J gave up 8 bases, with 15 bases separating them. This CDR3 comprises 13 residues. TCRdb's table, derived via immunoSEQ multiplex PCR, lists solely in-frame clones and lacks some. The sample carries 250,000 to 300,000 clones, around 86% recorded once. The chain couples TRBV12-3 or TRBV12-4 to TRBJ1-2, with D uncertain. The sequence came from a man between 18 and 29 years old with active or convalescent COVID-19. The sequencing input was peripheral blood. DNA of the CDR3: TGTGCCAGCAGTCCCCATGGCCCCGCCGGCTACACCTTC. This translates into CASSPHGPAGYTF.